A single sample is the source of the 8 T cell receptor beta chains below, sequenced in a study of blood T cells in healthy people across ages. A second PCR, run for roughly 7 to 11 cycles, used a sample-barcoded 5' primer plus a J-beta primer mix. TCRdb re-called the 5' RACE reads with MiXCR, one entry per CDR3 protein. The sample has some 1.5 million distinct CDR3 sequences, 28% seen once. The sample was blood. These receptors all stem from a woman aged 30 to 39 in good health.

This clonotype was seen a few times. CDR3 sequence: CASTRGTGRTEQYF. CDR3 nucleotide sequence: TGTGCCAGCACTCGGGGGACAGGAAGGACCGAGCAGTACTTC. The rearrangement joins TRBV6-2 or TRBV6-3 to TRBJ2-7, with 8 positions matching TRBD1. This CDR3 spans 14 amino acids. The V gene's germline CDR1 is MNHEY and CDR2 SVGEGT. Trimming took 7 bases from V and 6 from J; bases not matched to a gene: 11.

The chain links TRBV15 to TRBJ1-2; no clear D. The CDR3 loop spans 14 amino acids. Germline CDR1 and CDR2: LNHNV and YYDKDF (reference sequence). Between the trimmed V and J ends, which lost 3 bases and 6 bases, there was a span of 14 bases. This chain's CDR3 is CATSSSYGRDGYTF. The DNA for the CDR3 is TGTGCCACCAGCAGTAGTTACGGGCGGGATGGCTACACCTTC.

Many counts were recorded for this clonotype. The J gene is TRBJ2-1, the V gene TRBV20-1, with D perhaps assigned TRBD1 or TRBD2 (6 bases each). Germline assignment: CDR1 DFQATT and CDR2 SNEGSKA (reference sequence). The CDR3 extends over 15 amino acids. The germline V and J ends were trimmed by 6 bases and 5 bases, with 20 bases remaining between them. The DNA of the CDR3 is TGCAGTGCCATCCTCCCCGGGGGCCAAAACAATGAGCAGTTCTTC. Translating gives CSAILPGGQNNEQFF.

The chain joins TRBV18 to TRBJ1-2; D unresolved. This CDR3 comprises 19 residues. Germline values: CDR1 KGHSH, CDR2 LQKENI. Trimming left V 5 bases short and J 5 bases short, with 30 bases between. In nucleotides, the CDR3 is TGTGCCAGCTCAGCCCGCGGTCAGGACTCACCCAGCGAGAGTTATGGCTACACCTTC. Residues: CASSARGQDSPSESYGYTF.

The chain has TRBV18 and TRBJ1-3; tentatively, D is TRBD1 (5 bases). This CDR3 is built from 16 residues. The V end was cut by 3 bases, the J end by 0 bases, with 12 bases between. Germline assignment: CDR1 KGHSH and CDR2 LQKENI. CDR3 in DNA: TGTGCCAGCTCACCCGGGACGGCCGGCTCTGGAAACACCATATATTTT. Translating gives CASSPGTAGSGNTIYF.

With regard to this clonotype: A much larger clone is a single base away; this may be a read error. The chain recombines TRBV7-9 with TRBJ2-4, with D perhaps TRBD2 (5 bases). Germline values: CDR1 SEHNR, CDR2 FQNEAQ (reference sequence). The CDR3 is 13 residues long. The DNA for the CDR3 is TGTGCCAGCGGCTTAGTTGTTCATAGGGAGCAGTACTTC. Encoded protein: CASGLVVHREQYF.

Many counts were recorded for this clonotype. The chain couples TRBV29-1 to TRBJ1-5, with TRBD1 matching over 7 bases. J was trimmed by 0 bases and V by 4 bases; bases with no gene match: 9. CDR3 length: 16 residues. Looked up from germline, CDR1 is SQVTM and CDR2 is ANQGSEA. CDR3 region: CSVGFGRGGSNQPQHF. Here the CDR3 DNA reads TGCAGCGTTGGCTTCGGCAGGGGGGGTAGCAATCAGCCCCAGCATTTT.

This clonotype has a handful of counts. The CDR3 sequence: CASSLGAGGGSGSLFF. The CDR3 DNA follows: TGTGCCAGCAGTTTGGGAGCGGGAGGAGGCTCGGGGTCGCTGTTCTTC. The chain recombines TRBV12-3 or TRBV12-4 with TRBJ2-1; the match to TRBD2 covers 9 bases. The J segment lost 15 bases and the V segment lost 3 bases, leaving 18 bases of the junction unmatched. CDR3 length equals 16 residues.